This TCR beta chain is drawn from a study of CD8+CD57+ T cells in acquired aplastic anemia. Study information: Mean DNA quantity obtained from sorted CD4+ and CD8+ cells was 2.5 to 4 ug. There were 10 million to 12 million reads, on average, for CD4+ cells from healthy donors.

The CDR3 runs to 14 residues. V lost 3 bases and J 0 bases, leaving 3 bases between the germline ends. Germline assignment: CDR1 MNHNY and CDR2 SVGAGI (reference sequence). TCR beta VDJ and CDR3 profiles were obtained from a genomic DNA template. TCRdb reanalysed the reads using MiXCR and keeps one entry per CDR3 protein. The sample includes more than 150,000 distinct CDR3 sequences, just over 45% of them seen just once. At least ten counts were recorded for this clonotype. Specimen: sorted CD4+, CD8+, or CD8+CD57+ T cells (not recorded which) from PBMCs. This TCR was sampled from a human donor in good health. The rearrangement links TRBV6-6 to TRBJ2-6; D gene unclear. The CDR3 loop reads CASSYGSGANVLTF. CDR3 coding DNA: TGTGCCAGCAGTTATGGCTCTGGGGCCAACGTCCTGACTTTC.